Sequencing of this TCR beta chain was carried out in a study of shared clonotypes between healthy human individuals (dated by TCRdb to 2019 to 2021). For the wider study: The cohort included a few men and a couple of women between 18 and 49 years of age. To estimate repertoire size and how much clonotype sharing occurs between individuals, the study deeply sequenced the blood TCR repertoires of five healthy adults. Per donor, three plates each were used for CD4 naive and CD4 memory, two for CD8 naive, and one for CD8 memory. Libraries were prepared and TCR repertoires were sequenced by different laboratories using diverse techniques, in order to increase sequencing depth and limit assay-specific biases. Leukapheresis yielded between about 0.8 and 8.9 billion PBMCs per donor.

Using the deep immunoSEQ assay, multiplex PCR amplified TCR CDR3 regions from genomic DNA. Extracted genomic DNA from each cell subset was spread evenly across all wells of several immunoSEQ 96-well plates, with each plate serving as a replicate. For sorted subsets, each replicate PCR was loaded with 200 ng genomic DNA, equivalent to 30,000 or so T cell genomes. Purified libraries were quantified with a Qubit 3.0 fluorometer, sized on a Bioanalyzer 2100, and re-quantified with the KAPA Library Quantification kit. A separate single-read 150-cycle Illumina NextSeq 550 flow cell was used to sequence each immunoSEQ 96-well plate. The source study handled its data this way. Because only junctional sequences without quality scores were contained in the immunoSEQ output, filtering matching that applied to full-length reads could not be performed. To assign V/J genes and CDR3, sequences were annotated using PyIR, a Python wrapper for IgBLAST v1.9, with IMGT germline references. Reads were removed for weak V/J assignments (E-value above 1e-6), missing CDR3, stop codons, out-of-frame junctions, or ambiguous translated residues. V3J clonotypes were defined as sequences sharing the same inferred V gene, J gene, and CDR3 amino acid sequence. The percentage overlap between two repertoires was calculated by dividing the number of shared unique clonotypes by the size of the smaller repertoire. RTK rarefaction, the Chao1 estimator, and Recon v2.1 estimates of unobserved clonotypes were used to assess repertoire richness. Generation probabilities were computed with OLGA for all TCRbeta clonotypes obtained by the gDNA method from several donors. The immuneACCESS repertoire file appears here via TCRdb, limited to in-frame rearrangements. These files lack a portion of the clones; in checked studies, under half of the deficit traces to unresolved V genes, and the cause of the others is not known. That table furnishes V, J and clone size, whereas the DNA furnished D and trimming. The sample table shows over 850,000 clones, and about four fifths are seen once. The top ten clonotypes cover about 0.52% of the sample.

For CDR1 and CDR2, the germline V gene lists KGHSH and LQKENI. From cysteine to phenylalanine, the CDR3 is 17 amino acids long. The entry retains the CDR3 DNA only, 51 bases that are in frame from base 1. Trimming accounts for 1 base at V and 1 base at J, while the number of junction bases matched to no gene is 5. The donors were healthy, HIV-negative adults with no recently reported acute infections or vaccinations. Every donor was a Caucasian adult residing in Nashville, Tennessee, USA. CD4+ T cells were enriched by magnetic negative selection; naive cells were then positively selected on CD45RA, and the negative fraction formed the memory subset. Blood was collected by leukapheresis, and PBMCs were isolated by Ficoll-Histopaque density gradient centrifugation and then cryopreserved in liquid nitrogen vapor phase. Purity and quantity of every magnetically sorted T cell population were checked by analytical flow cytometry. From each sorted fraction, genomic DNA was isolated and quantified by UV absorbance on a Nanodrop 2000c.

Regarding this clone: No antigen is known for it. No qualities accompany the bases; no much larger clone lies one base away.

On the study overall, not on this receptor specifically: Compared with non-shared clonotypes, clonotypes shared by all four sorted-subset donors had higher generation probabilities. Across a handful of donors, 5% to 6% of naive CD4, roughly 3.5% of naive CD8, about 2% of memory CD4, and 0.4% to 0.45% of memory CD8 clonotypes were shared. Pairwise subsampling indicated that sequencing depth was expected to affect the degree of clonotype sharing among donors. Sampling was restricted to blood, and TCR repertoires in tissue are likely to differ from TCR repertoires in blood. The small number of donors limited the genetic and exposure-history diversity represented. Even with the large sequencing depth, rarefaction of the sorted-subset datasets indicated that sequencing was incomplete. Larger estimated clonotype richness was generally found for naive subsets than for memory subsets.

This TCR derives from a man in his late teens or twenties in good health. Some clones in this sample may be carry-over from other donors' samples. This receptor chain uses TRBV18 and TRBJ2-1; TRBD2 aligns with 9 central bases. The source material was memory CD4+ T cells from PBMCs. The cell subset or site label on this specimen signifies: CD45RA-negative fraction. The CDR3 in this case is CASSPLVLAGSYNEQFF. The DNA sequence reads TGTGCCAGCTCACCACTGGTGCTAGCGGGATCCTACAATGAGCAGTTCTTC. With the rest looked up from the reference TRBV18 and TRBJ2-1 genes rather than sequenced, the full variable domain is NAGVMQNPRHLVRRRGQEARLRCSPMKGHSHVYWYRQLPEEGLKFMVYLQKENIIDESGMPKERFSAEFPKEGPSILRIQQVVRGDSAAYFCASSPLVLAGSYNEQFFGPGTRLTVL.